Sequencing of this T cell receptor beta chain was carried out in a study of shared clonotypes between healthy human individuals. J was trimmed by 8 bases and V by 3 bases; bases with no gene match: 8. Per germline, CDR1 SGHTA and CDR2 FQGTGA. The CDR3 is made up of 15 amino acids. The protocol was immunoSEQ multiplex PCR, while the TCRdb copy is restricted to in-frame clones and leaves out a portion. The repertoire holds about 1.5 million clones, with around 97% as singletons. The clonotype comes from a man aged 30-40 years in good health. Sequencing was performed on naive CD4+ T cells sorted from blood. Subset: CD45RA+ positively selected. This rearrangement joins TRBV7-3 to TRBJ2-1, with 9 bases lining up with TRBD1. The CDR3: CASSFDRGSRDEQFF. The DNA for the CDR3 is TGTGCCAGCAGCTTCGACAGGGGGTCTAGGGATGAGCAGTTCTTC.